This TCR beta chain is drawn from a study of control samples from healthy donors and cancer patients. Looked up from germline, CDR1 is WNHNN and CDR2 is SYGVQD (reference sequence). CDR3 length: 15 residues. Trimming took off 0 bases at V and 6 bases at J, with 15 bases between the two ends. The protocol was immunoSEQ multiplex PCR, while the TCRdb copy is restricted to in-frame clones and leaves out a portion. The sample yields 400,000 to 500,000 clones, approximately 90% seen once. Sequenced: PBMCs. The receptor comes from a man aged 35 to 55 with head and neck cancer. The chain uses TRBV10-1 and TRBJ2-7; TRBD1 might be the D (7 bases). The CDR3 DNA is TGCGCCAGCAGTGAGTCCGGCCAGGGGGACTCCGAGCAGTACTTC. Protein product: CASSESGQGDSEQYF.